This T cell receptor beta chain appears in the sequencing data of a study of beta chain features in type 1 diabetes. Study-level findings and limits: Moderately but significantly shorter TCRB CDR3s were found in Type 1 diabetes patients in all four CD4+ subsets. The analysis here could not establish whether HLA type shapes TCRB rearrangement.

This CDR3 has 15 amino acids. Germline V gene data show CDR1 as MNHNS and CDR2 as SASEGT. With V trimmed by 6 bases and J by 4 bases, 4 bases remained unmatched. Details on this clone: The antigen is not known.

Isolated RNA was reverse transcribed in full, so expressed TCRB transcripts were sequenced. Produced via immunoSEQ multiplex PCR; TCRdb's table is partial and in-frame only. The sample includes about 150,000 clones, approximately 13% of them seen just once. This clonotype originated in a man aged 18 to 29 with type 1 diabetes. V and J are TRBV6-1 and TRBJ2-5; TRBD2 matches at 14 bases. The source material was central memory CD4+ T cells from blood. This CDR3 reads CASRPGLAGAETQYF. The CDR3 DNA follows: TGTGCCAGCAGGCCGGGACTAGCGGGGGCAGAGACCCAGTACTTC.